Shown below are 21 T cell receptor beta chains from a single sample sequenced in a study of identical twins. TCRdb reprocessed the 5' RACE reads via MiXCR and lists one record per CDR3 protein. The sample shows fewer than 900,000 distinct CDR3 sequences, approximately 18% of them seen only once. The same sample was also used in a study of T cells expressing NK-cell markers.

Material for sequencing was PBMCs. The receptor source for this set is a woman aged 18-35 years in good health.

At least ten counts were recorded for this clonotype. One junction end does not reproduce the germline sequence, and a read error may be involved. The chain employs TRBV5-1 and TRBJ1-2, with TRBD1 matching 8 bases. In germline, CDR1 is SGHRS, CDR2 YFSETQ. The CDR3 is 14 residues long. The CDR3 bases are TGTGCCAGCAGTCCAACAGGGGGTAACTATGGCTACACCTTC. Amino acids: CASSPTGGNYGYTF.

There are a few counts of this clonotype. This rearrangement joins TRBV2 to TRBJ2-7; 9 bases align to TRBD1. Germline lookup yields CDR1 SNHLY and CDR2 FYNNEI. The junction had 4 bases not matched to a gene; V was cut back by 7 bases and J by 6 bases. The CDR3 is made up of 12 amino acids. This CDR3 is CASKGTGPEQYF. CDR3 nucleotide sequence: TGTGCCAGCAAAGGGACAGGGCCCGAGCAGTACTTC.

V and J are TRBV12-3 or TRBV12-4 and TRBJ2-2; no clear D. V lost 10 bases, J lost 7 bases, and 13 bases lay in between. The CDR3 has 12 amino acids. The CDR3: CATAIGGGELFF. In DNA, the CDR3 is TGTGCCACCGCCATTGGCGGCGGGGAGCTGTTTTTT.

This chain uses TRBV7-3 with TRBJ2-1; D is uncertain. Trimming took 4 bases from V and 8 from J, leaving 12 bases between them. CDR3 size: 13 residues. The germline V gene has CDR1 SGHTA and CDR2 FQGTGA. The CDR3 region has the DNA TGTGCCAGCAGCTCCCGTAATGGCTATGAGCAGTTCTTC. Its protein product is CASSSRNGYEQFF. Based on the CDR3 plus reference TRBV7-3 and TRBJ2-1, the full variable domain is GAGVSQTPSNKVTEKGKYVELRCDPISGHTALYWYRQSLGQGPEFLIYFQGTGAADDSGLPNDRFFAVRPEGSVSTLKIQRTERGDSAVYLCASSSRNGYEQFFGPGTRLTVL.

This clonotype was detected only once. The chain links TRBV5-5 to TRBJ2-2; D is perhaps TRBD1 (6 bases). The germline V gene encodes CDR1 SGHKS and CDR2 YYEKEE (reference sequence). The CDR3 extends over 15 amino acids. V was pared by 3 bases and J by 3 bases, with 12 bases between. Here the CDR3 reads CASSSTGRDTGELFF. Here the CDR3 DNA reads TGTGCCAGCAGCTCGACAGGTCGGGACACCGGGGAGCTGTTTTTT.

This clonotype was observed a handful of times. The chain employs TRBV15 and TRBJ1-2; D is undetermined. Germline values: CDR1 LNHNV, CDR2 YYDKDF (reference sequence). This CDR3 has 16 residues. V was shortened by 5 bases and J by 4 bases, with 20 bases between the two germline ends. The CDR3 spells CATSPPSSRVSYGYTF. As DNA, the CDR3 is TGTGCCACCAGCCCCCCTTCCTCGAGGGTTTCCTATGGCTACACCTTC.

In its sample, this clonotype was seen a few times. The gene calls are TRBV5-6 and TRBJ2-3, with D possibly being TRBD2 (5 bases). Trimming removed 8 bases from V and 4 bases from J, with 17 bases in between. CDR1 and CDR2 (germline): SGHDT, YYEEEE. The CDR3 runs to 14 residues. The CDR3 bases are TGTGCCAGTACTGGAGGTCCTGGTTCAGATACGCAGTATTTT. The encoded protein is CASTGGPGSDTQYF.

This clonotype has more than one count but fewer than ten. The rearrangement links TRBV5-6 to TRBJ1-3, with D tentatively TRBD1 (6 bases). Germline V CDR1 and CDR2: SGHDT, YYEEEE. Trimming removed 4 bases from V and 5 bases from J, with 10 bases in between. This CDR3 has 13 residues. The DNA for the CDR3 is TGTGCCAGCAGCGCTACAGGGAGAAACACCATATATTTT. It is translated as CASSATGRNTIYF.

This clonotype was seen repeatedly, ten times or more. The chain recombines TRBV20-1 with TRBJ2-3, with D unclear. The CDR3 loop spans 14 amino acids. Per germline, CDR1 DFQATT and CDR2 SNEGSKA (reference sequence). The V gene lost 3 bases and the J gene lost 6 bases, with 16 bases spanning the gap. CDR3 in amino acids: CSARESIFRDTQYF. In DNA, the CDR3 is TGCAGTGCTAGGGAGTCAATTTTTCGGGATACGCAGTATTTT.

The V call is TRBV29-1, the J call TRBJ1-1, with D uncertain. Germline loops: CDR1 SQVTM, CDR2 ANQGSEA. This CDR3 region has 15 residues. Trimming took 6 bases from V and 0 from J, leaving 17 bases between them. CDR3 bases: TGCAGCGTGCCTGGAAAGGGTGACATGAACACTGAAGCTTTCTTT. This translates into CSVPGKGDMNTEAFF.

Only a few counts were recorded for this clonotype. The J gene is TRBJ2-7, the V gene TRBV27; weak D call: TRBD2 (6 bases). The CDR3 has 14 residues. Germline V gene data show CDR1 as MNHEY and CDR2 as SMNVEV (reference sequence). V lost 5 bases and J lost 5, with 16 bases in between. In nucleotides, the CDR3 is TGTGCCAGCAGTCCGGGGACTGTCCCCCACGAGCAGTACTTC. Translating it yields CASSPGTVPHEQYF.

This clonotype was observed many times. The rearrangement links TRBV12-3 or TRBV12-4 to TRBJ1-1; D ambiguous. The V and J ends lost 6 bases and 6 bases respectively, with 8 bases between them. The CDR3 has 11 amino acids. The CDR3 spells CASSFGPEAFF. The CDR3, as DNA: TGTGCCAGCAGCTTCGGCCCTGAAGCTTTCTTT.

This clonotype appeared a few times. The J gene is TRBJ1-4, the V gene TRBV10-3, with TRBD1 as a possible D gene (5 bases). The V end lost 2 bases, the J end lost 8 bases, and 9 bases lay between the germline ends. Germline V gives CDR1 ENHRY, CDR2 SYGVKD. The CDR3 has 13 amino acids. Here the CDR3 DNA reads TGTGCCATCAGTGAGAAGGGGAAGGAAAAACTGTTTTTT. Protein sequence: CAISEKGKEKLFF.

This clonotype was counted only a few times. V and J are TRBV29-1 and TRBJ1-1, with D perhaps TRBD1 (6 bases). Trimming removed 5 bases from V and 1 base from J, with 11 bases in between. Germline CDR1 and CDR2: SQVTM and ANQGSEA. The CDR3 length is 13 residues. The CDR3 reads CSVSTGKNTEAFF. The CDR3 DNA sequence: TGCAGCGTTTCGACAGGAAAGAACACTGAAGCTTTCTTT.

This clonotype has only a few counts. The rearrangement uses TRBV12-3 or TRBV12-4 and TRBJ1-4, with 10 bases that match TRBD1. V trimming: 5 bases; J trimming: 11 bases; junction bases outside the gene matches: 2. This CDR3 comprises 12 residues. The CDR3 bases are TGTGCCAGCAGTCCGGGACAGGGGAAACTGTTTTTT. Amino acids: CASSPGQGKLFF.

At least ten counts were recorded for this clonotype. The V and J genes are TRBV20-1 and TRBJ2-1, with 11 bases that match TRBD2. The CDR3 runs 14 residues. V was pared by 6 bases and J by 5 bases, with 6 bases of the junction left unmatched. Germline lookup yields CDR1 DFQATT and CDR2 SNEGSKA (reference sequence). The DNA of the CDR3 is TGCAGTGCCCTAATAGCGGGAGGGCACAATGAGCAGTTCTTC. It specifies CSALIAGGHNEQFF.

This clonotype was seen a few times. The chain has TRBV6-2 or TRBV6-3 and TRBJ1-6, with 10 bases aligning to TRBD1. After removal of 2 bases from V and 10 bases from J, the junction contained 5 bases not matched to a gene. The CDR3 covers 15 residues. CDR1 and CDR2 (germline): MNHEY, SVGEGT. This chain's CDR3 is CASSYRGTGESPLHF. CDR3 DNA: TGTGCCAGCAGTTACCGCGGGACAGGGGAATCACCCCTCCACTTT.

The chain couples TRBV20-1 to TRBJ2-1; possibly TRBD1 for D (5 bases). Germline assignment: CDR1 DFQATT and CDR2 SNEGSKA (reference sequence). CDR3 length: 14 amino acids. CDR3 in amino acids: CSAPQGWGGDEQFF. CDR3 nucleotides: TGCAGCGCTCCCCAGGGATGGGGCGGCGATGAGCAGTTCTTC.

The chain recombines TRBV5-1 with TRBJ1-5, with D perhaps TRBD1 (6 bases). The CDR3 covers 14 residues. V shed 4 bases and J shed 5 bases, with 13 bases lying between them. Germline V gene data show CDR1 as SGHRS and CDR2 as YFSETQ. The CDR3 here is CASSLFRGHQPQHF. The CDR3 DNA sequence: TGCGCCAGCAGCCTTTTCAGGGGTCATCAGCCCCAGCATTTT.

The chain carries TRBV10-3 and TRBJ1-3; possibly TRBD1 for D (5 bases). This CDR3 comprises 16 residues. Trimming left V 0 bases short and J 7 bases short, with 16 bases between. The germline V gene encodes CDR1 ENHRY and CDR2 SYGVKD. The CDR3 sequence: CAISESGGDTGNTIYF. As DNA, the CDR3 is TGTGCCATCAGTGAGTCCGGTGGCGACACAGGCAACACCATATATTTT.

The gene calls are TRBV5-6 and TRBJ2-3, with D hard to call. This CDR3 is built from 16 residues. CDR1 is SGHDT and CDR2 is YYEEEE in the germline V gene. The V gene lost 4 bases and the J gene lost 6 bases, with 21 bases spanning the gap. CDR3 in amino acids: CASSPGLGWVRDTQYF. Written as DNA, the CDR3 is TGTGCCAGCAGCCCTGGGCTGGGCTGGGTTCGGGATACGCAGTATTTT.